This TCR beta chain was observed in a study of blood T cell repertoires in COVID-19. At the level of the study: Samples of COVID-19 (acute and convalescent) were obtained from the United States, Italy and Spain.

The authors' processing: Amplified reference gene primers provided the basis for estimating nucleated cell counts. This table comes from immunoSEQ multiplex PCR, and its TCRdb copy is limited to in-frame clones, with some not included. V and J calls and clone size come straight from that table; D and trimming were deduced from the DNA. This table holds under 250,000 clones, 85% to 90% found once. The CDR3 consists of 14 residues. Trimming took 7 bases from V and 3 from J; bases not matched to a gene: 9. The germline CDR1 and CDR2 sequences are MNHEY and SVGAGI. The genes are TRBV6-5 and TRBJ2-7; 7 bases are shared with TRBD2. This TCR derives from a woman between 18 and 30 years old in a cohort exposed to, infected with or recovered from COVID-19 (not recorded which). Input material: PBMCs or T cells enriched from blood (not recorded which). The CDR3 DNA reads as TGTGCCAGCACCTCGTTGGGGGGGGGCTACGAGCAGTACTTC. It yields the protein CASTSLGGGYEQYF.